This TCR beta chain was obtained from a study of T cell changes during pregnancy in multiple sclerosis. CDR3 length: 15 amino acids. From germline, CDR1 is GTSNPN and CDR2 SVGIG (reference sequence). V was cut by 0 bases and J by 0 bases, with 9 bases left in between. Here immunoSEQ multiplex PCR was the method, and the copy in TCRdb shows in-frame clones only, minus some. Here the sample spans more than 65,000 clones, roughly nine tenths being singletons. The chain combines TRBV30 with TRBJ1-5; maybe TRBD1 (6 bases). The TCR comes from a female donor with multiple sclerosis, enrolled in a pregnancy study. The source material was peripheral blood, sampled before pregnancy. CDR3 protein: CAWSVRRGSNQPQHF. CDR3 nucleotide sequence: TGTGCCTGGAGTGTACGCAGGGGTAGCAATCAGCCCCAGCATTTT.